The 4 T cell receptor beta chains given below trace back to one sample, sequenced in a study of blood T cell repertoires in COVID-19. The assay was immunoSEQ multiplex PCR, and TCRdb's table has in-frame clones only and misses some. The data show about 400,000 clones, approximately 89% seen once. The sample comprised PBMCs or T cells enriched from blood (not recorded which). The receptors stem from a middle-aged man in a cohort exposed to, infected with or recovered from COVID-19 (not recorded which).

The genes are TRBV14 and TRBJ2-1; D possibly corresponds to TRBD1 (6 bases). There are 17 residues in the CDR3. CDR1 and CDR2 from the germline V gene are SGHDN and FVKESK. V lost 1 base and J 6 bases, leaving 19 bases between the germline ends. CDR3 DNA sequence: TGTGCCAGCAGCCAAGGTCATCCGGGTAGGGGGAGCAATGAGCAGTTCTTC. As protein: CASSQGHPGRGSNEQFF. The full variable domain, rest sourced from reference TRBV14 and TRBJ2-1, is EAGVTQFPSHSVIEKGQTVTLRCDPISGHDNLYWYRRVMGKEIKFLLHFVKESKQDESGMPNNRFLAERTGGTYSTLKVQPAELEDSGVYFCASSQGHPGRGSNEQFFGPGTRLTVL.

V gene TRBV27 combines with J gene TRBJ2-3; 8 bases align to TRBD2. The CDR3 is 18 residues long. Germline CDR1 and CDR2: MNHEY and SMNVEV (reference sequence). With 4 bases clipped from V and 4 bases from J, the junction kept 16 bases outside the gene matches. The CDR3 coding sequence is TGTGCCAGCAGTTCAGTTATGAGCGGGGGAGGTCGGTCAGATACGCAGTATTTT. Translated: CASSSVMSGGGRSDTQYF.

The chain recombines TRBV19 with TRBJ2-4; D might be TRBD1 (6 bases). The germline CDR1 and CDR2 sequences are LNHDA and SQIVND (reference sequence). The CDR3 is 11 amino acids. V was pared by 3 bases and J by 13 bases, with 10 bases between. The CDR3 reads CASSIGQIQYF. The CDR3 DNA sequence: TGTGCCAGTAGTATTGGACAGATACAGTACTTC.

This clone is a singleton in its sample. The V and J genes are TRBV2 and TRBJ2-7; 7 bases fit TRBD2. Unmatched junction bases numbered 7, after V lost 8 bases and J lost 0 bases. Germline loops: CDR1 SNHLY, CDR2 FYNNEI. The CDR3 extends over 14 amino acids. CDR3 region: CASRLASGSYEQYF. The DNA for the CDR3 is TGTGCCAGCCGCCTGGCTAGCGGCTCCTACGAGCAGTACTTC.